One and the same sample provided the 18 T cell receptor beta chains below, sequenced in a study of blood T cell repertoires in COVID-19. Method: immunoSEQ multiplex PCR; TCRdb's copy keeps in-frame clones and lacks some. The sample has 110,000 or so clones; roughly 76% are singletons. The sample was peripheral blood. The receptors stem from a woman in her 70s with acute or convalescent COVID-19.

The chain joins TRBV6-2 or TRBV6-3 to TRBJ1-5; no definite D call. The germline V gene encodes CDR1 MNHEY and CDR2 SVGEGT. The length of the CDR3 is 18 residues. Trimming removed 2 bases at V and 5 bases at J, with 22 bases between. CDR3 residues: CASSYPVGTQLEDQPQHF. Written as DNA, the CDR3 is TGTGCCAGCAGTTACCCTGTAGGCACACAGTTAGAAGATCAGCCCCAGCATTTT.

This chain connects TRBV4-1 to TRBJ2-1; no clear D. CDR1 and CDR2 (germline): MGHRA, YSYEKL. This CDR3 has 14 residues. V shed 1 base and J shed 5 bases, with 9 bases lying between them. In DNA form, the CDR3 reads TGCGCCAGCAGCCAAGTAGTACCGCACAATGAGCAGTTCTTC. This gives the protein CASSQVVPHNEQFF.

This chain uses TRBV19 with TRBJ2-2, with 7 bases fitting TRBD2. V trimming: 6 bases; J trimming: 3 bases; junction bases outside the gene matches: 10. In germline, CDR1 is LNHDA, CDR2 SQIVND (reference sequence). The CDR3 has 16 amino acids. CDR3 sequence: CASSSGGSADTGELFF. CDR3 nucleotides: TGTGCCAGTAGCTCGGGGGGTTCGGCCGACACCGGGGAGCTGTTTTTT. Variable domain in full (rest from reference TRBV19 and TRBJ2-2): DGGITQSPKYLFRKEGQNVTLSCEQNLNHDAMYWYRQDPGQGLRLIYYSQIVNDFQKGDIAEGYSVSREKKESFPLTVTSAQKNPTAFYLCASSSGGSADTGELFFGEGSRLTVL.

This chain joins TRBV2 and TRBJ1-4; unclear D gene. CDR1 is SNHLY, CDR2 FYNNEI, per germline. The CDR3 is 11 residues long. V was cut by 7 bases and J by 8 bases, with 8 bases left in between. The chain's CDR3 is CASNLQEKLFF. The CDR3 DNA is TGTGCCAGCAACCTTCAGGAAAAACTGTTTTTT.

The V and J genes are TRBV12-3 or TRBV12-4 and TRBJ1-2; D is undetermined. The CDR3 is 12 amino acids. The V end was cut by 6 bases, the J end by 3 bases, with 8 bases between. This chain's CDR3 is CASRGEYYGYTF. The CDR3 region has the DNA TGTGCCAGCAGAGGAGAATACTATGGCTACACCTTC.

This chain uses TRBV7-8 with TRBJ1-1; D is unclear. Trimming took off 2 bases at V and 7 bases at J, with 20 bases between the two ends. The CDR3 covers 16 residues. Germline assignment: CDR1 SGHVS and CDR2 FQNEAQ. This CDR3 reads CASSLLRFGFGFEAFF. The CDR3 DNA is TGTGCCAGCAGCTTATTGAGGTTCGGGTTCGGCTTTGAAGCTTTCTTT.

The rearrangement links TRBV5-5 to TRBJ1-2; a weak D match, TRBD1 (6 bases). Germline loops: CDR1 SGHKS, CDR2 YYEKEE (reference sequence). Trimming took 4 bases from V and 0 from J, leaving 16 bases between them. The CDR3 has 16 amino acids. The CDR3 region is CASSPPGGTSNYGYTF. CDR3 DNA: TGTGCCAGCAGCCCCCCGGGGGGCACCTCTAACTATGGCTACACCTTC.

The chain has TRBV6-5 and TRBJ2-2; TRBD2 might be the D (5 bases). CDR3 length: 15 residues. Germline values: CDR1 MNHEY, CDR2 SVGAGI. Trimming took 5 bases from V and 0 from J, leaving 10 bases between them. CDR3 in amino acids: CASSRTVANTGELFF. As DNA, the CDR3 is TGTGCCAGCAGTAGGACTGTCGCGAACACCGGGGAGCTGTTTTTT.

This chain uses TRBV6-5 with TRBJ2-7; 7 nucleotides agree with TRBD1. Trimming removed 5 bases from V and 3 bases from J; junction bases left unmatched: 4. Germline lookup yields CDR1 MNHEY and CDR2 SVGAGI. The CDR3 length is 13 residues. The CDR3 reads CASSRTGDYEQYF. CDR3 nucleotides: TGTGCCAGCAGTCGGACAGGTGACTACGAGCAGTACTTC.

This chain connects TRBV18 to TRBJ2-2, with TRBD1 matching 7 bases. Germline V gene sequence: CDR1 KGHSH, CDR2 LQKENI. V trimming: 3 bases; J trimming: 2 bases; junction bases outside the gene matches: 3. The CDR3 is 15 residues long. The DNA for the CDR3 is TGTGCCAGCTCACCCCGGGACAGCAACACCGGGGAGCTGTTTTTT. The encoded protein is CASSPRDSNTGELFF.

The gene calls are TRBV5-1 and TRBJ1-4; D is possibly TRBD1 (6 bases). CDR1 is SGHRS and CDR2 is YFSETQ in the germline V gene. V was trimmed by 2 bases and J by 0 bases, leaving 8 bases between them. This CDR3 has 15 residues. DNA for the CDR3: TGCGCCAGCAGCTTAGGGGGGGCAACTAATGAAAAACTGTTTTTT. This codes for CASSLGGATNEKLFF.

The chain has TRBV5-6 and TRBJ1-5; TRBD1 aligns across 10 bases. Germline trimming cut 3 bases from V and 7 bases from J; bases unmatched to any gene: 10. The CDR3 sequence is 16 residues long. Germline-derived CDR1 and CDR2 are SGHDT and YYEEEE. The CDR3 reads CASSYWTGGSGQPQHF. The CDR3 nucleotides are TGTGCCAGCAGCTACTGGACAGGGGGGTCTGGGCAGCCCCAGCATTTT.

CDR3 sequence reads: CASSEWGTGGAEQYF. Here the CDR3 DNA reads TGTGCCAGCAGTGAATGGGGGACAGGGGGCGCCGAGCAGTACTTC. The chain couples TRBV2 to TRBJ2-7, with 12 positions matching TRBD1. After removal of 2 bases from V and 6 bases from J, the junction contained 5 bases not matched to a gene. CDR1 is SNHLY and CDR2 is FYNNEI in the germline V gene. The CDR3 extends over 15 amino acids.

This clone was detected only once. The J gene is TRBJ2-1, the V gene TRBV5-4; D is uncertain. The CDR3 runs to 14 residues. Trimming left V 0 bases short and J 5 bases short, with 9 bases between. In germline, CDR1 is SGHNT, CDR2 YYREEE (reference sequence). CDR3 coding DNA: TGTGCCAGCAGCTTGGGCTCCCAGAACAATGAGCAGTTCTTC. This encodes CASSLGSQNNEQFF.

The CDR3, as DNA: TGTGCCAGCAGTGATCACGGGATTCAGCCCCAGCATTTT. Protein sequence: CASSDHGIQPQHF. The chain recombines TRBV6-1 with TRBJ1-5; no reliable D call. V shed 3 bases and J shed 6 bases, with 9 bases lying between them. This CDR3 region has 13 residues. Germline V lookup: CDR1 MNHNS, CDR2 SASEGT.

The chain employs TRBV18 and TRBJ2-2; D is possibly TRBD2 (5 bases). Trimming cost V 1 base and J 1 base, with 19 bases left between them. Germline assignment: CDR1 KGHSH and CDR2 LQKENI. The CDR3 has 19 residues. CDR3 sequence (DNA): TGTGCCAGCTCACCACAAGGTGCGACGGGAAGACTGAACACCGGGGAGCTGTTTTTT. This translates into CASSPQGATGRLNTGELFF.

V gene TRBV5-1 combines with J gene TRBJ2-3; 8 bases agree with TRBD2. Germline CDR1 and CDR2: SGHRS and YFSETQ. V shed 3 bases, J shed 0 bases, and the junction held 9 bases outside the gene matches. The CDR3 consists of 17 residues. The CDR3: CASSSEASGFSTDTQYF. DNA of the CDR3: TGCGCCAGCAGCTCGGAGGCTAGCGGGTTTAGCACAGATACGCAGTATTTT.

The gene calls are TRBV9 and TRBJ1-5; D unclear. The CDR3 sequence is 13 residues long. V was pared by 0 bases and J by 5 bases, with 6 bases between. Looked up from germline, CDR1 is SGDLS and CDR2 is YYNGEE. For the CDR3, the DNA is TGTGCCAGCAGCGTAGCTTCTGATCAGCCCCAGCATTTT. This translates into CASSVASDQPQHF.